Listed below are T cell receptor beta chains from one sample, sequenced in a study of human T cells and chemical hapten exposure. Each CDR3 protein gets one entry after TCRdb re-called the RACE reads with MiXCR. The sample includes about 80,000 distinct CDR3 sequences, 12% to 15% of them seen just once. Sample: whole blood, taken in connection with sensitization to the hapten diphenylcyclopropenone (DPC). The origin of the receptors is a woman in her forties or fifties with alopecia areata. Some clones in this sample may be carry-over from other donors' samples. Both conserved end residues are part of each CDR3. Each record gives: D gene, V gene, clone size, J gene, CDR3 DNA, CDR3 protein. The D gene is left open where the match is weak. Where a row states a size, it is once, few, many or the class of an expanded clone; other rows omit it.

d_gene: -
v_gene: TRBV29-1
abundance: few
j_gene: TRBJ2-1
CDR3nt: TGCAGCACCGCACGGGGGACCTACAATGAGCAGTTCTTC
CDR3aa: CSTARGTYNEQFF

d_gene: -
v_gene: TRBV28
abundance: many
j_gene: TRBJ1-2
CDR3nt: TGTGCCAGCAGTCGCATCTATGGCTACACCTTC
CDR3aa: CASSRIYGYTF

d_gene: -
v_gene: TRBV24-1
abundance: few
j_gene: TRBJ2-5
CDR3nt: TGTGCCACCAGTGGTGTGGGGGGTCCAGAGACCCAGTACTTC
CDR3aa: CATSGVGGPETQYF

d_gene: TRBD1
v_gene: TRBV6-2/TRBV6-3
abundance: few
j_gene: TRBJ1-2
CDR3nt: TGTGCCAGCTACACAGGGGGAGATGGCTACACCTTC
CDR3aa: CASYTGGDGYTF

d_gene: -
v_gene: TRBV7-2
abundance: -
j_gene: TRBJ1-1
CDR3nt: TGTGCCAGCAGCTTAGTTTTAAAGGGCGTAGCTTTCTTT
CDR3aa: CASSLVLKGVAFF

d_gene: -
v_gene: TRBV20-1
abundance: -
j_gene: TRBJ2-3
CDR3nt: TGCAGTGCTAGACTACAAGGACTACTTCAGATAACGCAGTATTTT
CDR3aa: CSARLQGLLQITQYF

d_gene: TRBD1
v_gene: TRBV28
abundance: -
j_gene: TRBJ2-7
CDR3nt: TGTGCCAGCAGTTTACCACAGGGGATCTCCTACGAGCAGTACTTC
CDR3aa: CASSLPQGISYEQYF

d_gene: -
v_gene: TRBV9
abundance: -
j_gene: TRBJ1-1
CDR3nt: TGTGCCAGCAGCTTCACGAACACTGAAGCTTTCTTT
CDR3aa: CASSFTNTEAFF

d_gene: TRBD1
v_gene: TRBV7-2
abundance: few
j_gene: TRBJ1-3
CDR3nt: TGTGCCAGCAGCTTAGTGGAGGCAGGGGGAGGAAACACCATATATTTT
CDR3aa: CASSLVEAGGGNTIYF

d_gene: -
v_gene: TRBV14
abundance: few
j_gene: TRBJ1-1
CDR3nt: TGTGCCAGCAGCCGGTCTGGTCTTAAAGGCACTGAAGCTTTCTTT
CDR3aa: CASSRSGLKGTEAFF

d_gene: -
v_gene: TRBV11-2
abundance: -
j_gene: TRBJ1-6
CDR3nt: TGTGCCAGCAGCATCGACAGGAATAATTCACCCCTCCACTTT
CDR3aa: CASSIDRNNSPLHF

d_gene: -
v_gene: TRBV5-6
abundance: -
j_gene: TRBJ2-1
CDR3nt: TGTGCCAGCAGCCTGGGGCTTTCCAGGGCTGAGCAGTTCTTC
CDR3aa: CASSLGLSRAEQFF

d_gene: -
v_gene: TRBV5-1
abundance: -
j_gene: TRBJ2-5
CDR3nt: TGCGCCAGCAGCTCCGGGACCGAAGAGACCCAGTACTTC
CDR3aa: CASSSGTEETQYF

d_gene: -
v_gene: TRBV24-1
abundance: -
j_gene: TRBJ2-7
CDR3nt: TGTGCCACCAGTGATGGAGGGACGCCTCCCTACGAGCAGTACTTC
CDR3aa: CATSDGGTPPYEQYF

d_gene: -
v_gene: TRBV7-9
abundance: -
j_gene: TRBJ2-1
CDR3nt: TGTGCCAGCAGCTTAGCCCTAGAGCAGTTCTTC
CDR3aa: CASSLALEQFF

d_gene: -
v_gene: TRBV11-3
abundance: few
j_gene: TRBJ1-1
CDR3nt: TGTGCCAGCAGCCTAGCAGGGGAGAACACTGAAGCTTTCTTT
CDR3aa: CASSLAGENTEAFF

d_gene: TRBD2
v_gene: TRBV20-1
abundance: -
j_gene: TRBJ2-3
CDR3nt: TGCAGTGCTAGTATGGCTAGCGGGTTAATGGATACGCAGTATTTT
CDR3aa: CSASMASGLMDTQYF

d_gene: -
v_gene: TRBV2
abundance: -
j_gene: TRBJ2-1
CDR3nt: TGTGCCAGCACCCCTAGCGTCCGCTCCTACAATGAGCAGTTCTTC
CDR3aa: CASTPSVRSYNEQFF

d_gene: -
v_gene: TRBV5-1
abundance: -
j_gene: TRBJ2-1
CDR3nt: TGCGCCAGCAGCTTAAGGGATTCGGATGAGCAGTTCTTC
CDR3aa: CASSLRDSDEQFF

d_gene: -
v_gene: TRBV3-1
abundance: few
j_gene: TRBJ2-6
CDR3nt: TGTGCCAGCAGCCATTGGACATACTCCTCTGGGGCCAACGTCCTGACTTTC
CDR3aa: CASSHWTYSSGANVLTF

d_gene: -
v_gene: TRBV18
abundance: -
j_gene: TRBJ1-1
CDR3nt: TGTGCCAGCTCCGACAGAGATACGATGAACACTGAAGCTTTCTTT
CDR3aa: CASSDRDTMNTEAFF

d_gene: -
v_gene: TRBV5-1
abundance: -
j_gene: TRBJ1-1
CDR3nt: TGCGCCAGCATGGTGGGGGCCCGTACTGAAGCTTTCTTT
CDR3aa: CASMVGARTEAFF

d_gene: -
v_gene: TRBV19
abundance: -
j_gene: TRBJ2-5
CDR3nt: TGTGCCAGTAGTATAGGGAGGCACCAAGAGACCCAGTACTTC
CDR3aa: CASSIGRHQETQYF

d_gene: TRBD1
v_gene: TRBV12-3/TRBV12-4
abundance: -
j_gene: TRBJ2-1
CDR3nt: TGTGCCAGCAGTTTTGACAGGGAAGGGAATGAGCAGTTCTTC
CDR3aa: CASSFDREGNEQFF

d_gene: -
v_gene: TRBV7-9
abundance: -
j_gene: TRBJ2-7
CDR3nt: TGTGCCAGCAGCCCCACCGGCCTCCCCTACGAGCAGTACTTC
CDR3aa: CASSPTGLPYEQYF

d_gene: TRBD2
v_gene: TRBV9
abundance: few
j_gene: TRBJ2-7
CDR3nt: TGTGCCAGCGGGCTAGCGGGAGTCGGCGAGCAGTACTTC
CDR3aa: CASGLAGVGEQYF

d_gene: -
v_gene: TRBV28
abundance: once
j_gene: TRBJ2-1
CDR3nt: TGTGCCAGCAGTTCGGAGATGTTGTTGCAGTTCTTC
CDR3aa: CASSSEMLLQFF

d_gene: TRBD2
v_gene: TRBV28
abundance: -
j_gene: TRBJ2-2
CDR3nt: TGTGCCAGCAGTTCACTCAGCGGGAGGGCCTCCGGGGAGCTGTTTTTT
CDR3aa: CASSSLSGRASGELFF

d_gene: -
v_gene: TRBV6-6
abundance: -
j_gene: TRBJ1-1
CDR3nt: TGTGCCAGCATCTATGGGGTTACTGAAGCTTTCTTT
CDR3aa: CASIYGVTEAFF

d_gene: TRBD2
v_gene: TRBV2
abundance: few
j_gene: TRBJ2-7
CDR3nt: TGTGCCAGCAGTCCGGGACTAGCGTTTACCTACGAGCAGTACTTC
CDR3aa: CASSPGLAFTYEQYF

d_gene: TRBD1
v_gene: TRBV27
abundance: -
j_gene: TRBJ2-7
CDR3nt: TGTGCCAGCAGTTTATCCCCACAGGGGGCTAAGTATTACTTC
CDR3aa: CASSLSPQGAKYYF

d_gene: TRBD1
v_gene: TRBV20-1
abundance: -
j_gene: TRBJ1-1
CDR3nt: TGCAGTGCAAGGGACAGGGGCACTGAAGCTTTCTTT
CDR3aa: CSARDRGTEAFF

d_gene: -
v_gene: TRBV11-2
abundance: many
j_gene: TRBJ2-6
CDR3nt: TGTGCCAGCAGCTCGTGGTCGGACTCTGGGGCCAACGTCCTGACTTTC
CDR3aa: CASSSWSDSGANVLTF

d_gene: TRBD1
v_gene: TRBV14
abundance: -
j_gene: TRBJ1-2
CDR3nt: TGTGCCAGCAGAAAGACAGGGATTAAAAACTATGGCTACACCTTC
CDR3aa: CASRKTGIKNYGYTF

d_gene: TRBD2
v_gene: TRBV4-1
abundance: -
j_gene: TRBJ2-4
CDR3nt: TGCGCCAGCAGCCAAGAAAAAGAGCGGGAGGGGCGAAACATTCAGTACTTC
CDR3aa: CASSQEKEREGRNIQYF

d_gene: TRBD2
v_gene: TRBV12-3/TRBV12-4
abundance: few
j_gene: TRBJ2-1
CDR3nt: TGTGCCAGCAGGACCGGGACTAGGGCCAGGGGTGAGCAGTTCTTC
CDR3aa: CASRTGTRARGEQFF

d_gene: -
v_gene: TRBV30
abundance: few
j_gene: TRBJ1-2
CDR3nt: TGTGCCTGGACCCCCGTATCGGGGTCTGGCTACACCTTC
CDR3aa: CAWTPVSGSGYTF

d_gene: -
v_gene: TRBV29-1
abundance: -
j_gene: TRBJ2-1
CDR3nt: TGCAGCGTTGCTAAGGGGGGGGCCAATAGTGAGCAGTTCTTC
CDR3aa: CSVAKGGANSEQFF

d_gene: TRBD2
v_gene: TRBV29-1
abundance: -
j_gene: TRBJ2-1
CDR3nt: TGCAGCGTTAGCGGGGGCTTTTACAATGAGCAGTTCTTC
CDR3aa: CSVSGGFYNEQFF

d_gene: -
v_gene: TRBV7-6
abundance: few
j_gene: TRBJ1-3
CDR3nt: TGTGCCAGCAGCTTAGGCGGGGCTGGAAACACCATATATTTT
CDR3aa: CASSLGGAGNTIYF

d_gene: -
v_gene: TRBV15
abundance: many
j_gene: TRBJ2-1
CDR3nt: TGTGCCACCAGCAGGGGCGTCATCGGGACCGCGATAAATGAGCAGTTCTTC
CDR3aa: CATSRGVIGTAINEQFF

d_gene: -
v_gene: TRBV7-6
abundance: few
j_gene: TRBJ2-6
CDR3nt: TGTGCCAGCGGCAGTGGGGGTACAACTGGGGCCAACGTCCTGACTTTC
CDR3aa: CASGSGGTTGANVLTF

d_gene: -
v_gene: TRBV4-3
abundance: few
j_gene: TRBJ2-2
CDR3nt: TGCGCCAGCAGCCCCAACAGGGATCCCGGGGAGCTGTTTTTT
CDR3aa: CASSPNRDPGELFF

d_gene: -
v_gene: TRBV6-1
abundance: few
j_gene: TRBJ2-2
CDR3nt: TGTGCCAGCAGCAGGGTAGGGGACACCGGGGAGCTGTTTTTT
CDR3aa: CASSRVGDTGELFF

d_gene: -
v_gene: TRBV6-6
abundance: few
j_gene: TRBJ2-7
CDR3nt: TGTGCCAGCAGACCAAGACAGGCCCACGAGCAGTACTTC
CDR3aa: CASRPRQAHEQYF

d_gene: -
v_gene: TRBV7-9
abundance: few
j_gene: TRBJ1-1
CDR3nt: TGTGCCAGCAGCTCCGCAATGGGCACTGAAGCTTTCTTT
CDR3aa: CASSSAMGTEAFF

d_gene: -
v_gene: TRBV7-2
abundance: -
j_gene: TRBJ2-2
CDR3nt: TGTGCCAGCAAGATCGGCTACACCGGGGAGCTGTTTTTT
CDR3aa: CASKIGYTGELFF

d_gene: -
v_gene: TRBV7-2
abundance: -
j_gene: TRBJ2-3
CDR3nt: TGTGCCAGCAGCCTAGGTCGGCCGGATACGCAGTATTTT
CDR3aa: CASSLGRPDTQYF

d_gene: -
v_gene: TRBV30
abundance: -
j_gene: TRBJ2-1
CDR3nt: TGTGCCTGGAGTGTAGGCGGTAACAATGAGCAGTTCTTC
CDR3aa: CAWSVGGNNEQFF

d_gene: TRBD2
v_gene: TRBV5-1
abundance: -
j_gene: TRBJ2-7
CDR3nt: TGCGCCAGCAGTCAAAACGGACTAGCGGGAATCTACGAGCAGTACTTC
CDR3aa: CASSQNGLAGIYEQYF

d_gene: -
v_gene: TRBV2
abundance: few
j_gene: TRBJ1-4
CDR3nt: TGTGCCAGCAGGCAGGACACTAGGTCTATTGAAAAACTGTTTTTT
CDR3aa: CASRQDTRSIEKLFF

d_gene: TRBD2
v_gene: TRBV7-6
abundance: few
j_gene: TRBJ2-1
CDR3nt: TGTGCCAGCAGCTTATTCCCGACTAGCGGAACCTACAATGAGCAGTTCTTC
CDR3aa: CASSLFPTSGTYNEQFF